These 30 T cell receptor beta chains were sequenced from one sample in a study of cytomegalovirus exposure and HLA in healthy donors (TCRdb year 2017). The receptor library was made with the immunoSEQ multiplex PCR assay. A mixture of 60 forward primers for TCR Vbeta segments and 13 reverse primers for TCR Jbeta segments was used in the multiplex PCR. The source is immuneACCESS, and TCRdb retained only in-frame sequences with V and J called. Part of the clones is not carried over; for the studies checked, unresolved V genes explain less than half of this, and the remainder is unexplained. This sample lists 150,000 or so clones; almost 80% were detected once. The top ten constitute approximately 1.4% of the sample. The sample consisted of PBMCs. The receptors shown here come from a man between 25 and 39 years old in good health and CMV-seronegative.

The CDR3 spells CAWSVQEGDTQYF. The CDR3 DNA sequence: TGTGCCTGGAGTGTACAGGAGGGAGATACGCAGTATTTT. The rearrangement links TRBV30 to TRBJ2-3; D might be TRBD2 (6 bases). This CDR3 comprises 13 residues. Germline V CDR1 and CDR2: GTSNPN, SVGIG (reference sequence). V was trimmed by 0 bases and J by 5 bases, leaving 9 bases between them. Combining the CDR3 with reference TRBV30 and TRBJ2-3 gives the whole variable domain SQTIHQWPATLVQPVGSPLSLECTVEGTSNPNLYWYRQAAGRGLQLLFYSVGIGQISSEVPQNLSASRPQDRQFILSSKKLLLSDSGFYLCAWSVQEGDTQYFGPGTRLTVL.

The rearrangement uses TRBV15 and TRBJ2-1; D may be TRBD2 (6 bases). The germline CDR1 and CDR2 sequences are LNHNV and YYDKDF (reference sequence). Trimming took 1 base from V and 6 from J, leaving 13 bases between them. The CDR3 length is 15 residues. The CDR3 reads CATSRGEVATNEQFF. In DNA, the CDR3 is TGTGCCACCAGCAGAGGGGAGGTGGCGACCAATGAGCAGTTCTTC.

This clone is a singleton in its sample. The rearrangement links TRBV28 to TRBJ2-7; TRBD1 aligns across 9 bases. In germline, CDR1 is MDHEN, CDR2 SYDVKM. The CDR3 is made up of 15 amino acids. V was pared by 6 bases and J by 3 bases, with 9 bases of the junction left unmatched. The CDR3 protein is CASRPTGQGNYEQYF. CDR3 sequence (DNA): TGTGCCAGCAGGCCCACGGGACAGGGCAACTACGAGCAGTACTTC.

This chain connects TRBV28 to TRBJ2-3, with TRBD2 identical over 12 bases. V dropped 4 bases and J dropped 6; count of bases not matched to a gene: 8. There are 16 residues in the CDR3. Germline CDR1 is MDHEN and CDR2 is SYDVKM. The CDR3, as DNA: TGTGCCAGCAGTTCAAGGACTAGCGGGATATCGGATACGCAGTATTTT. It is translated as CASSSRTSGISDTQYF.

This chain links TRBV10-3 with TRBJ1-1; no definite D call. CDR1 is ENHRY, CDR2 SYGVKD, per germline. CDR3 length: 16 residues. V was trimmed by 2 bases and J by 0 bases, leaving 13 bases between them. The CDR3 region is CAISEGLGYMNTEAFF. The CDR3, as DNA: TGTGCCATCAGTGAGGGATTGGGCTATATGAACACTGAAGCTTTCTTT.

The chain combines TRBV12-5 with TRBJ2-3, with a tentative D call TRBD1 (6 bases). V was cut by 4 bases and J by 3 bases, with 17 bases left in between. From germline, CDR1 is LGHNT and CDR2 FRNRAP. CDR3 size: 16 residues. The CDR3 here is CASGCPNRVRTDTQYF. The CDR3 nucleotides read TGTGCTAGTGGTTGCCCGAACAGGGTAAGGACAGATACGCAGTATTTT.

This CDR3 is CASSTSPQETQYF. In nucleotides, the CDR3 is TGCGCCAGCAGCACGAGCCCCCAAGAGACCCAGTACTTC. The V call is TRBV5-1, the J call TRBJ2-5; D remains unclear. The germline V and J ends were trimmed by 4 bases and 1 base, with 8 bases remaining between them. CDR1 is SGHRS and CDR2 is YFSETQ in the germline V gene. This CDR3 has 13 amino acids.

J is TRBJ1-3 and V is TRBV30; possibly TRBD1 for D (6 bases). This CDR3 is built from 13 residues. V lost 2 bases and J 2 bases, leaving 7 bases between the germline ends. Germline V gene sequence: CDR1 GTSNPN, CDR2 SVGIG (reference sequence). Here the CDR3 reads CAWSNRAGNTIYF. CDR3 DNA sequence: TGTGCCTGGAGTAACAGGGCTGGAAACACCATATATTTT.

The rearrangement joins TRBV7-9 to TRBJ1-5; 9 positions match TRBD1. The CDR3 spans 15 residues. Trimming at V came to 5 bases and at J to 4 bases, leaving 6 bases not matched to a gene. Germline CDR1 and CDR2: SEHNR and FQNEAQ (reference sequence). CDR3 nucleotides: TGTGCCAGCAGCCCCGGGACAGGGAGGAATCAGCCCCAGCATTTT. Translation: CASSPGTGRNQPQHF.

In nucleotides, the CDR3 is TGTGCCAGCAGCTCGGGACTTAACACCGGGGAGCTGTTTTTT. Its protein product is CASSSGLNTGELFF. V and J are TRBV11-3 and TRBJ2-2, with D tentatively TRBD2 (6 bases). V was pared by 4 bases and J by 2 bases, with 8 bases between. The CDR3 loop spans 14 amino acids. Germline V gene data show CDR1 as SGHNT and CDR2 as YENEEA.

This clone was seen once. The rearrangement links TRBV7-9 to TRBJ2-3; 11 bases match TRBD2. CDR1 and CDR2 from the germline V gene are SEHNR and FQNEAQ (reference sequence). J lost 2 bases, V lost 5 bases, and 6 bases had no gene match. The CDR3 consists of 16 residues. The CDR3 protein is CASSTRLAGHTDTQYF. Written as DNA, the CDR3 is TGTGCCAGCAGCACACGACTAGCGGGACACACAGATACGCAGTATTTT.

The J gene is TRBJ2-7, the V gene TRBV5-4; 11 bases match TRBD2. CDR3 length equals 16 residues. With 6 bases clipped from V and 3 bases from J, the junction kept 11 bases outside the gene matches. Looked up from germline, CDR1 is SGHNT and CDR2 is YYREEE (reference sequence). The DNA of the CDR3 is TGTGCCAGCACCCGGATGGAGACTAGCGGGAACTACGAGCAGTACTTC. It codes for CASTRMETSGNYEQYF.

The gene calls are TRBV30 and TRBJ1-2; no clear D gene. Germline V lookup: CDR1 GTSNPN, CDR2 SVGIG (reference sequence). The CDR3 consists of 12 residues. Trimming stripped 2 bases from V and 2 bases from J, with 6 bases between. The DNA for the CDR3 is TGTGCCTGGAGTCCGGGGAACTATGGCTACACCTTC. Amino acid sequence: CAWSPGNYGYTF.

The chain carries TRBV9 and TRBJ2-5; 7 bases fit TRBD2. From germline, CDR1 is SGDLS and CDR2 YYNGEE. V lost 0 bases, J lost 4 bases, and 15 bases stayed unmatched. The CDR3 sequence is 18 residues long. The CDR3 is CASSVGYVIVGRAETQYF. CDR3 coding DNA: TGTGCCAGCAGCGTAGGATATGTGATTGTAGGGAGGGCAGAGACCCAGTACTTC. The full variable domain, completed using reference TRBV9 and TRBJ2-5, is DSGVTQTPKHLITATGQRVTLRCSPRSGDLSVYWYQQSLDQGLQFLIQYYNGEERAKGNILERFSAQQFPDLHSELNLSSLELGDSALYFCASSVGYVIVGRAETQYFGPGTRLLVL.

The chain is built from TRBV7-3 and TRBJ2-2; tentative D call: TRBD2 (6 bases). Trimming cost V 5 bases and J 7 bases, with 14 bases left between them. In germline, CDR1 is SGHTA, CDR2 FQGTGA. The CDR3 runs to 14 residues. This CDR3 reads CASSPGVGDGELFF. The CDR3 DNA follows: TGTGCCAGCAGCCCGGGGGTCGGAGACGGGGAGCTGTTTTTT.

This clone has just a few counts. The chain employs TRBV27 and TRBJ2-7, with 7 nucleotides matching TRBD2. This CDR3 is 15 amino acids long. Germline CDR1 reads MNHEY; CDR2 reads SMNVEV (reference sequence). V shed 6 bases and J 4 bases; nucleotides not matched to a gene: 12. CDR3: CASRKTSGLTYEQYF. As DNA, the CDR3 is TGTGCCAGCAGAAAAACGTCGGGACTAACTTACGAGCAGTACTTC.

This clone was detected only a few times. The genes are TRBV19 and TRBJ2-7; TRBD2 matches at 7 bases. There are 15 residues in the CDR3. Per germline, CDR1 LNHDA and CDR2 SQIVND (reference sequence). V shed 5 bases and J 2 bases; nucleotides not matched to a gene: 9. The CDR3: CASSGGGTLPYEQYF. The DNA of the CDR3 is TGTGCCAGTAGTGGGGGGGGGACTCTACCCTACGAGCAGTACTTC.

This chain connects TRBV18 to TRBJ2-7; tentative D call: TRBD2 (6 bases). This CDR3 spans 12 amino acids. CDR1 and CDR2 from the germline V gene are KGHSH and LQKENI. With 2 bases removed from V and 6 bases from J, the gap between germline ends came to 8 bases. The CDR3: CASSPREAEQYF. The CDR3, as DNA: TGTGCCAGCTCACCAAGGGAGGCCGAGCAGTACTTC.

The rearrangement joins TRBV4-2 to TRBJ1-1; perhaps TRBD1 as D (5 bases). CDR1 and CDR2 from the germline V gene are LGHNA and YNFKEQ. With 2 bases removed from V and 5 bases from J, the gap between germline ends came to 15 bases. The CDR3 has 15 amino acids. The CDR3 DNA reads TGTGCCAGCAGCCAACCTCTTGGAGGGGCGACTGAAGCTTTCTTT. Translated, it gives CASSQPLGGATEAFF.

The chain combines TRBV7-6 with TRBJ2-1; 11 bases line up with TRBD2. V was pared by 5 bases and J by 2 bases, with 2 bases of the junction left unmatched. Germline V CDR1 and CDR2: SGHVS, FNYEAQ. This CDR3 is 15 amino acids long. The CDR3 DNA follows: TGTGCCAGCAGCGAGACTAGCGGGGCCTACAATGAGCAGTTCTTC. Protein: CASSETSGAYNEQFF.

The V and J genes are TRBV18 and TRBJ2-3; 10 bases are a match to TRBD2. V lost 4 bases and J lost 3; bases outside the gene matches: 7. The CDR3 totals 16 residues. Germline lookup yields CDR1 KGHSH and CDR2 LQKENI. Here the CDR3 reads CASSRSSGGGTDTQYF. The CDR3 DNA reads as TGTGCCAGCTCACGATCTAGCGGGGGAGGTACAGATACGCAGTATTTT.

A few counts support this clone. The rearrangement links TRBV28 to TRBJ2-4; D is unresolved. The CDR3 length is 14 residues. Trimming took 2 bases from V and 0 from J, leaving 5 bases between them. From germline, CDR1 is MDHEN and CDR2 SYDVKM. CDR3 bases: TGTGCCAGCAGTTTAGGCTTAGCCAAAAACATTCAGTACTTC. Residues: CASSLGLAKNIQYF.

The chain joins TRBV6-5 to TRBJ2-7; 9 bases are a match to TRBD2. After removal of 2 bases from V and 7 bases from J, the junction contained 6 bases not matched to a gene. The CDR3 consists of 14 residues. CDR1 is MNHEY, CDR2 SVGAGI, per germline. CDR3 DNA sequence: TGTGCCAGCAGTTACCTGGGACTAGCACGGGAGCAGTACTTC. Translated: CASSYLGLAREQYF.

In its sample, this clone was seen a few times. This sequence joins TRBV18 and TRBJ2-7; the D gene is possibly TRBD2 (6 bases). Trimming took off 3 bases at V and 6 bases at J, with 9 bases between the two ends. CDR1 and CDR2 from the germline V gene are KGHSH and LQKENI. The CDR3 contains 12 residues. CDR3 nucleotides: TGTGCCAGCTCACCGTCCGGGGGCGAGCAGTACTTC. It codes for CASSPSGGEQYF.

The chain joins TRBV29-1 to TRBJ1-1; D possibly corresponds to TRBD1 (6 bases). CDR3 length: 12 amino acids. V lost 7 bases, J lost 6 bases, and 15 bases lay in between. CDR1 is SQVTM and CDR2 is ANQGSEA in the germline V gene. This CDR3 reads CSGGGLGAEAFF. The CDR3 DNA follows: TGCAGCGGTGGGGGCTTGGGGGCTGAAGCTTTCTTT.

The V and J genes are TRBV6-1 and TRBJ2-7, with TRBD2 matching 11 bases. Germline trimming cut 4 bases from V and 3 bases from J; bases unmatched to any gene: 5. This CDR3 contains 15 residues. Germline CDR1 reads MNHNS; CDR2 reads SASEGT. CDR3 coding DNA: TGTGCCAGCAGTGGACTAGCGGGAAACCTCTACGAGCAGTACTTC. Protein product: CASSGLAGNLYEQYF.

The J gene is TRBJ2-7, the V gene TRBV10-1; 9 bases map to TRBD2. The CDR3 contains 13 residues. The trim removed 4 bases at V and 6 bases at J, leaving 4 bases unmatched. From germline, CDR1 is WNHNN and CDR2 SYGVQD (reference sequence). CDR3 sequence reads: CASSASGVIEQYF. The DNA of the CDR3 is TGCGCCAGCAGTGCTAGCGGGGTAATCGAGCAGTACTTC.

CDR3 sequence: CASSPPAGGPYEQYF. The DNA of the CDR3 is TGTGCCAGCAGTCCCCCAGCGGGAGGGCCTTACGAGCAGTACTTC. This chain links TRBV28 with TRBJ2-7, with 10 bases identical to TRBD2. The germline V gene has CDR1 MDHEN and CDR2 SYDVKM. The CDR3 has 15 residues. Trimming cost V 5 bases and J 4 bases; bases outside gene matches: 8.

The chain couples TRBV7-9 to TRBJ1-1; no definite D call. The germline V and J ends were trimmed by 0 bases and 11 bases, with 16 bases remaining between them. The length of the CDR3 is 14 residues. Germline CDR1 and CDR2: SEHNR and FQNEAQ (reference sequence). The chain's CDR3 is CASSLAGLNRGAFF. The CDR3 nucleotides read TGTGCCAGCAGCTTAGCTGGCCTCAATCGCGGGGCTTTCTTT.

This clone was detected only a few times. The chain couples TRBV18 to TRBJ2-7; 9 bases are shared with TRBD2. CDR1 is KGHSH, CDR2 LQKENI, per germline. The length of the CDR3 is 15 residues. Germline trimming cut 2 bases from V and 7 bases from J; bases unmatched to any gene: 9. Here the CDR3 DNA reads TGTGCCAGCTCACCAGGGCTAGCGGGGTTGCTTGAGCAGTACTTC. As protein: CASSPGLAGLLEQYF.